The 19 T cell receptor beta chains given below trace back to one sample, sequenced in a study of T cell clonotyping in hematopoietic cell transplantation. TCRdb's copy holds only in-frame clones and misses some; the assay was immunoSEQ multiplex PCR. The table includes 29,000 or so clones, approximately 80% detected once. The time point: recipient sample about 28 days before transplant, after cytoreduction. The sequences come from peripheral blood mononuclear cells, collected before stem cell transplant. Every receptor here comes from a woman in her twenties or thirties with chronic myeloid leukemia. Some clones in this sample may be carry-over from other donors' samples.

The chain couples TRBV6-1 to TRBJ1-1; TRBD1 is a possible D gene (5 bases). The germline CDR1 and CDR2 sequences are MNHNS and SASEGT. V gave up 3 bases and J gave up 0 bases, with 14 bases separating them. The CDR3 length is 16 residues. The CDR3 region has the DNA TGTGCCAGCAGTGACTTCCGGACATCAATGAACACTGAAGCTTTCTTT. It encodes CASSDFRTSMNTEAFF.

The V and J genes are TRBV6-6 and TRBJ2-1; 11 bases fit TRBD2. V shed 9 bases, J shed 6 bases, and the junction held 7 bases outside the gene matches. The length of the CDR3 is 14 residues. CDR1 is MNHNY and CDR2 is SVGAGI in the germline V gene (reference sequence). In nucleotides, the CDR3 is TGTGCCAGGATACTAGCGGGGGCACTCAATGAGCAGTTCTTC. Amino acids: CARILAGALNEQFF.

This clone appeared once. The chain is built from TRBV30 and TRBJ1-1, with D possibly matching TRBD1 (5 bases). V was pared by 3 bases and J by 1 base, with 9 bases between. The CDR3 spans 13 residues. The germline V gene has CDR1 GTSNPN and CDR2 SVGIG (reference sequence). The CDR3 reads CAWRVGENTEAFF. For the CDR3, the DNA is TGTGCCTGGAGAGTAGGGGAGAACACTGAAGCTTTCTTT.

The genes are TRBV5-6 and TRBJ1-5, with TRBD1 matching 8 bases. The junction had 3 bases not matched to a gene; V was cut back by 2 bases and J by 5 bases. The CDR3 covers 14 residues. Germline V CDR1 and CDR2: SGHDT, YYEEEE. The DNA for the CDR3 is TGTGCCAGCAGCTTCCAGGGGGCCCATCAGCCCCAGCATTTT. Translation: CASSFQGAHQPQHF.

The CDR3 nucleotides are TGTGCCAGCAGCCAGGCTGCCGGGACAGCGAACACTGAAGCTTTCTTT. Protein sequence: CASSQAAGTANTEAFF. This rearrangement joins TRBV4-2 to TRBJ1-1, with 7 positions matching TRBD1. Germline CDR1 and CDR2: LGHNA and YNFKEQ. This CDR3 is 16 amino acids long. V shed 3 bases, J shed 1 base, and the junction held 8 bases outside the gene matches.

The chain couples TRBV29-1 to TRBJ1-2; 8 nucleotides agree with TRBD1. Trimming removed 6 bases from V and 5 bases from J; junction bases left unmatched: 8. CDR3 size: 13 residues. In germline, CDR1 is SQVTM, CDR2 ANQGSEA. CDR3 residues: CSVRDRSSYGYTF. The CDR3 nucleotides are TGCAGCGTCCGGGACAGGTCGTCTTATGGCTACACCTTC.

V is TRBV20-1 and J is TRBJ1-2; D is unclear. The CDR3 consists of 10 residues. From germline, CDR1 is DFQATT and CDR2 SNEGSKA (reference sequence). V lost 4 bases to trimming and J lost 8 bases, with 8 bases between them. CDR3 DNA sequence: TGCAGTGCTAAGCGGCAGGGCTACACCTTC. Translated, it gives CSAKRQGYTF.

The table lists this clone with a count of one. The chain joins TRBV5-5 to TRBJ1-2; D unclear. The ends were cut back, 1 base at V and 3 bases at J, with 16 bases in the middle. This CDR3 spans 16 amino acids. CDR1 SGHKS and CDR2 YYEKEE come from the germline V gene (reference sequence). The CDR3, as DNA: TGTGCCAGCAGCTTGTCCGGAACAGCAGATCACTATGGCTACACCTTC. Translated: CASSLSGTADHYGYTF. Full variable domain (outside the CDR3, taken from reference TRBV5-5 and TRBJ1-2): DAGVTQSPTHLIKTRGQQVTLRCSPISGHKSVSWYQQVLGQGPQFIFQYYEKEERGRGNFPDRFSARQFPNYSSELNVNALLLGDSALYLCASSLSGTADHYGYTFGSGTRLTVV.

This clone was seen only once. This chain connects TRBV5-1 to TRBJ2-5; 7 bases line up with TRBD2. J was trimmed by 5 bases and V by 5 bases; bases with no gene match: 12. Germline assignment: CDR1 SGHRS and CDR2 YFSETQ. This CDR3 has 15 amino acids. The CDR3 bases are TGCGCCAGCAGGAGGCAAACTAGCGTCGCGGAGACCCAGTACTTC. This sequence encodes CASRRQTSVAETQYF. The full variable domain, with the rest looked up from reference TRBV5-1 and TRBJ2-5, is KAGVTQTPRYLIKTRGQQVTLSCSPISGHRSVSWYQQTPGQGLQFLFEYFSETQRNKGNFPGRFSGRQFSNSRSEMNVSTLELGDSALYLCASRRQTSVAETQYFGPGTRLLVL.

The V call is TRBV18, the J call TRBJ1-1, with D perhaps TRBD1 (6 bases). The CDR3 consists of 15 residues. The germline V and J ends were trimmed by 4 bases and 4 bases, with 16 bases remaining between them. Germline V lookup: CDR1 KGHSH, CDR2 LQKENI. This CDR3 is CASSLVTGNPTEAFF. The CDR3 nucleotides read TGTGCCAGCTCACTAGTTACAGGGAACCCCACTGAAGCTTTCTTT. The full variable domain, with the rest looked up from reference TRBV18 and TRBJ1-1, is NAGVMQNPRHLVRRRGQEARLRCSPMKGHSHVYWYRQLPEEGLKFMVYLQKENIIDESGMPKERFSAEFPKEGPSILRIQQVVRGDSAAYFCASSLVTGNPTEAFFGQGTRLTVV.

The rearrangement joins TRBV5-4 to TRBJ2-7; unclear D gene. The V gene lost 1 base and the J gene lost 4 bases, with 12 bases spanning the gap. There are 14 residues in the CDR3. The germline V gene has CDR1 SGHNT and CDR2 YYREEE (reference sequence). DNA of the CDR3: TGTGCCAGCAGCTTGCGCGGCGGATTATACGAGCAGTACTTC. This codes for CASSLRGGLYEQYF.

On this clone: Its ends do not fully match the called genes, so a read error is possible. The gene calls are TRBV7-7 and TRBJ1-1; D gene unclear. The CDR3 has 13 amino acids. Germline CDR1 and CDR2: SSHAT and FNYEAQ (reference sequence). The CDR3 DNA is TGTGCTAGCAGCCCTACAGTGAACACTGAAGCTTTCTTT. It yields the protein CASSPTVNTEAFF.

The rearrangement uses TRBV5-1 and TRBJ2-2, with 7 bases aligning to TRBD2. Germline CDR1 reads SGHRS; CDR2 reads YFSETQ. This CDR3 spans 16 amino acids. The V gene end was trimmed by 1 base and the J gene end by 2 bases; junction bases not matched to a gene: 5. The CDR3 DNA reads as TGCGCCAGCAGCTTGATGGGGGGGGGAAACACCGGGGAGCTGTTTTTT. This encodes CASSLMGGGNTGELFF.

This clone was seen only a few times. The chain joins TRBV2 to TRBJ1-6, with TRBD1 as a possible D gene (6 bases). The CDR3 covers 11 residues. Trimming took 6 bases from V and 13 from J, leaving 10 bases between them. CDR1 is SNHLY and CDR2 is FYNNEI in the germline V gene. CDR3 protein: CASSVDRPLHF. The CDR3 DNA reads TGTGCCAGCAGCGTCGACAGGCCCCTCCACTTT. Based on the CDR3 plus reference TRBV2 and TRBJ1-6, the full variable domain is EPEVTQTPSHQVTQMGQEVILRCVPISNHLYFYWYRQILGQKVEFLVSFYNNEISEKSEIFDDQFSVERPDGSNFTLKIRSTKLEDSAMYFCASSVDRPLHFGNGTRLTVT.

This clone has a handful of counts. An end of the junction does not agree with germline; a read error may underlie this. The V gene is TRBV7-8, the J gene TRBJ2-7, with D possibly TRBD1 on 5 matching bases. CDR1 SGHVS and CDR2 FQNEAQ come from the germline V gene. The CDR3 has 14 amino acids. CDR3 residues: CASSTPDRDRVPCF. CDR3 coding DNA: TGTGCCAGCAGCACACCTGACAGAGATCGTGTCCCTTGCTTC.

This clone was observed once. CDR3 coding DNA: TGTGCCAGCAGCCCTGGGGGGGGCGCCGGCTATGGCTACACCTTC. As protein: CASSPGGGAGYGYTF. This rearrangement joins TRBV7-2 to TRBJ1-2, with D possibly TRBD1 on 6 matching bases. CDR1 is SGHTA, CDR2 FQGNSA, per germline. Trimming pared 5 bases from V and 4 bases from J, leaving 17 bases between. This CDR3 contains 15 residues.

This clone was found once. V and J are TRBV29-1 and TRBJ1-2, with D tentatively TRBD1 (6 bases). The CDR3 length is 15 residues. Trimming took off 6 bases at V and 3 bases at J, with 20 bases between the two ends. Germline loops: CDR1 SQVTM, CDR2 ANQGSEA. The CDR3 nucleotides read TGCAGCGTCCCACGCCCAGGGGAAACGTACTATGGCTACACCTTC. Translating gives CSVPRPGETYYGYTF.

CDR3 region: CASSKGHGKNIKSNQPQHF. The CDR3 bases are TGTGCCAGCAGTAAGGGCCACGGGAAGAATATCAAAAGCAATCAGCCCCAGCATTTT. The chain employs TRBV28 and TRBJ1-5; D is uncertain. V lost 5 bases and J 1 base, leaving 24 bases between the germline ends. This CDR3 contains 19 residues. Germline V lookup: CDR1 MDHEN, CDR2 SYDVKM.

This clone was found once. The V gene is TRBV7-3, the J gene TRBJ1-1; D ambiguous. Germline-derived CDR1 and CDR2 are SGHTA and FQGTGA. This CDR3 contains 16 residues. Trimming took 0 bases from V and 5 from J, leaving 16 bases between them. The CDR3 here is CASSLTSSVVHTEAFF. CDR3 DNA sequence: TGTGCCAGCAGCTTAACATCCAGTGTGGTACATACTGAAGCTTTCTTT. Full variable domain (outside the CDR3, taken from reference TRBV7-3 and TRBJ1-1): GAGVSQTPSNKVTEKGKYVELRCDPISGHTALYWYRQSLGQGPEFLIYFQGTGAADDSGLPNDRFFAVRPEGSVSTLKIQRTERGDSAVYLCASSLTSSVVHTEAFFGQGTRLTVV.